Presented here are 8 T cell receptor beta chains from one specimen sequenced in a study of T-cell memory formation after mild COVID-19. In TCRdb, the 5' RACE reads were re-called with MiXCR into one record per CDR3 protein. The data contain fewer than 150,000 distinct CDR3 sequences, more than 15% of them singletons. Sequenced sample: PBMCs or a T cell subset sorted from them (not recorded which). These TCRs come from a man aged 18 to 30 who had mild COVID-19 (a few samples of this study predate the infection). Cell type and time point are not known.

The rearrangement joins TRBV7-3 to TRBJ1-1; D gene unclear. The ends were cut back, 2 bases at V and 5 bases at J, with 12 bases in the middle. The germline CDR1 and CDR2 sequences are SGHTA and FQGTGA. The CDR3 is made up of 14 amino acids. This CDR3 reads CASSLARSRTEAFF. As DNA, the CDR3 is TGTGCCAGCAGCTTAGCGAGGTCTCGGACTGAAGCTTTCTTT.

The chain employs TRBV5-1 and TRBJ2-1; D not certain. The V gene lost 3 bases and the J gene lost 5 bases, with 12 bases spanning the gap. The germline CDR1 and CDR2 sequences are SGHRS and YFSETQ. This CDR3 contains 14 residues. CDR3 protein: CASSSALADNEQFF. The CDR3, as DNA: TGCGCCAGCAGCTCCGCCCTCGCCGACAATGAGCAGTTCTTC. The whole variable domain, filled in from reference TRBV5-1 and TRBJ2-1, reads KAGVTQTPRYLIKTRGQQVTLSCSPISGHRSVSWYQQTPGQGLQFLFEYFSETQRNKGNFPGRFSGRQFSNSRSEMNVSTLELGDSALYLCASSSALADNEQFFGPGTRLTVL.

The chain employs TRBV28 and TRBJ1-2; unclear D gene. Germline V gene data show CDR1 as MDHEN and CDR2 as SYDVKM. The CDR3 sequence is 12 residues long. The V and J ends lost 8 bases and 5 bases respectively, with 12 bases between them. The CDR3 sequence is CASSISFYGYTF. The DNA for the CDR3 is TGTGCCAGCTCGATCAGCTTTTATGGCTACACCTTC.

This clonotype turned up a few times. The gene calls are TRBV6-2 or TRBV6-3 and TRBJ1-1; 8 nucleotides agree with TRBD1. After removal of 7 bases from V and 4 bases from J, the junction contained 5 bases not matched to a gene. The V gene's germline CDR1 is MNHEY and CDR2 SVGEGT. The CDR3 is 13 residues long. The CDR3 region is CASTRQGITEAFF. In DNA, the CDR3 is TGTGCCAGCACTCGACAGGGGATCACTGAAGCTTTCTTT.

The chain carries TRBV11-2 and TRBJ2-7; TRBD2 matches 10 bases. The length of the CDR3 is 15 residues. V lost 3 bases and J lost 4; bases outside the gene matches: 6. Per the germline V gene, CDR1 is SGHAT and CDR2 is FQNNGV. CDR3 loop: CASSLVPSGGYEQYV. CDR3 DNA: TGTGCCAGCAGCTTGGTGCCTAGCGGGGGTTACGAGCAGTACGTC.

The chain joins TRBV5-5 to TRBJ1-1; TRBD1 is a possible D gene (5 bases). Deletions cut 0 bases from V and 11 bases from J, with 17 bases between. This CDR3 is 14 amino acids long. Looked up from germline, CDR1 is SGHKS and CDR2 is YYEKEE (reference sequence). The CDR3 sequence is CASSLGQNPIGAFF. CDR3 DNA sequence: TGTGCCAGCAGCTTGGGACAGAACCCCATCGGGGCTTTCTTT.

The CDR3 DNA reads TGTGCCAGCAGCCCGACACCGGGCCCGTGGGTCGATGAGCAGTTCTTC. This codes for CASSPTPGPWVDEQFF. The chain employs TRBV9 and TRBJ2-1; no definite D call. Germline values: CDR1 SGDLS, CDR2 YYNGEE. The CDR3 covers 16 residues. V was clipped by 4 bases and J by 8 bases, with 22 bases between them. The whole variable domain, remainder taken from reference TRBV9 and TRBJ2-1, is DSGVTQTPKHLITATGQRVTLRCSPRSGDLSVYWYQQSLDQGLQFLIQYYNGEERAKGNILERFSAQQFPDLHSELNLSSLELGDSALYFCASSPTPGPWVDEQFFGPGTRLTVL.

This clonotype was detected a few times. The chain links TRBV18 to TRBJ1-5; 7 nucleotides line up with TRBD1. The ends lost 4 bases at V and 2 bases at J; junction bases unmatched: 14. This CDR3 spans 18 amino acids. Germline CDR1 is KGHSH and CDR2 is LQKENI. This CDR3 reads CASSRQGFTSLGNQPQHF. The CDR3 nucleotides read TGTGCCAGCTCACGACAGGGTTTTACGTCATTGGGCAATCAGCCCCAGCATTTT.